The 22 T cell receptor beta chains below were found in one sample sequenced in a study of shared clonotypes between healthy human individuals (dated by TCRdb to about 2020). Library prep was done by the immunoSEQ multiplex PCR assay. Imported from immuneACCESS, the table was reduced by TCRdb to in-frame sequences with V and J called. These copies leave out some clones; in studies compared against another copy, an unresolved V gene accounts for under half, and the cause of the remainder is not known. A total of about 980,000 clones appear in this sample, approximately 80% of them only once. The top ten clones comprise roughly 1.5% of the sample. The sequenced sample was memory CD4+ T cells sorted from blood. Per the publication, the cell subset or site label means: CD45RA-negative fraction. These receptors originate from a man aged 18-30 years in good health.

This chain joins TRBV4-1 and TRBJ2-7; TRBD2 aligns across 8 bases. The ends lost 1 base at V and 3 bases at J; junction bases unmatched: 8. The CDR3 consists of 16 residues. Germline CDR1 and CDR2: MGHRA and YSYEKL. CDR3 residues: CASSQGLARGLYEQYF. The CDR3 bases are TGCGCCAGCAGCCAAGGACTAGCGCGGGGGCTCTACGAGCAGTACTTC.

The chain links TRBV6-1 to TRBJ1-2; D unresolved. The V gene lost 6 bases and the J gene lost 0 bases, with 11 bases spanning the gap. The CDR3 consists of 14 residues. Germline lookup yields CDR1 MNHNS and CDR2 SASEGT. In nucleotides, the CDR3 is TGTGCCAGCAGCCTGAGCATTTCTAACTATGGCTACACCTTC. Translating it yields CASSLSISNYGYTF.

The rearrangement uses TRBV4-1 and TRBJ1-3, with no clear D. CDR1 and CDR2 (germline): MGHRA, YSYEKL. CDR3 length: 15 amino acids. The V and J ends lost 0 bases and 5 bases respectively, with 11 bases between them. CDR3 protein: CASSQEEVTRNTIYF. As DNA, the CDR3 is TGCGCCAGCAGCCAAGAGGAGGTAACCCGAAACACCATATATTTT.

Comments on this clone: The sample holds other DNA sequences that translate to the same CDR3. The chain carries TRBV27 and TRBJ1-1; possible D gene TRBD1, 6 bases. Trimming took off 2 bases at V and 1 base at J, with 8 bases between the two ends. Germline values: CDR1 MNHEY, CDR2 SMNVEV (reference sequence). The CDR3 contains 14 residues. This CDR3 reads CASSLGGANTEAFF. Written as DNA, the CDR3 is TGTGCCAGCAGTTTAGGGGGGGCGAACACTGAAGCTTTCTTT.

The CDR3 bases are TGTGCCAGCAGCAAGGGGCTCCTCCGAAATGAGCAGTTCTTC. This encodes CASSKGLLRNEQFF. The J gene is TRBJ2-1, the V gene TRBV5-8; a weak D match, TRBD1 (5 bases). Trimming shortened V by 4 bases and J by 7 bases, and 15 bases separated the two germline ends. Germline loops: CDR1 SGHTS, CDR2 YDEGEE. The CDR3 consists of 14 residues.

The chain recombines TRBV9 with TRBJ2-3, with a tentative D call TRBD2 (6 bases). Trimming removed 0 bases from V and 1 base from J, with 12 bases in between. Germline loops: CDR1 SGDLS, CDR2 YYNGEE. The CDR3 extends over 16 amino acids. The CDR3 here is CASSVGGVGRTDTQYF. The CDR3 bases are TGTGCCAGCAGCGTAGGGGGGGTTGGACGCACAGATACGCAGTATTTT.

This clone was recorded only once. This sequence joins TRBV2 and TRBJ2-1; D might be TRBD1 or TRBD2, each matching 5 bases. The V and J ends lost 2 bases and 2 bases respectively, with 13 bases between them. This CDR3 comprises 16 residues. Germline CDR1 is SNHLY and CDR2 is FYNNEI. The CDR3 loop reads CASSEFRWDPYNEQFF. CDR3 DNA sequence: TGTGCCAGCAGTGAATTTAGGTGGGACCCCTACAATGAGCAGTTCTTC.

The chain joins TRBV5-5 to TRBJ2-1, with D possibly called TRBD1 or TRBD2 (5 bases each). Germline V gene sequence: CDR1 SGHKS, CDR2 YYEKEE (reference sequence). V was shortened by 2 bases and J by 6 bases, with 15 bases between the two germline ends. CDR3 length: 15 residues. The CDR3 region is CASSFEGTLPNEQFF. The CDR3 nucleotides are TGTGCCAGCAGCTTTGAGGGGACCCTTCCCAATGAGCAGTTCTTC.

The genes are TRBV4-1 and TRBJ1-6; D perhaps matches TRBD1 (5 bases). Germline V lookup: CDR1 MGHRA, CDR2 YSYEKL. The germline V and J ends were trimmed by 2 bases and 10 bases, with 15 bases remaining between them. There are 15 residues in the CDR3. DNA for the CDR3: TGCGCCAGCAGCCAACCGGGACCAACACCGTCACCCCTCCACTTT. Its protein is CASSQPGPTPSPLHF.

The genes are TRBV21-1 and TRBJ1-4. TRBV21-1 is shown as a pseudogene. This CDR3 spans 16 amino acids. The CDR3 is CASSYWPGLGYEKLFF. The CDR3 DNA is TGTGCCAGCAGCTACTGGCCGGGACTGGGCTATGAAAAACTGTTTTTT.

V is TRBV19 and J is TRBJ1-2, with 9 bases lining up with TRBD1. The germline V gene has CDR1 LNHDA and CDR2 SQIVND (reference sequence). J was trimmed by 8 bases and V by 7 bases; bases with no gene match: 14. This CDR3 region has 15 residues. The CDR3 is CASTSGTGTSRGYTF. CDR3 DNA: TGTGCCAGTACATCGGGGACAGGGACGTCTCGGGGCTACACCTTC. The complete variable domain, with remaining parts taken from reference TRBV19 and TRBJ1-2, reads DGGITQSPKYLFRKEGQNVTLSCEQNLNHDAMYWYRQDPGQGLRLIYYSQIVNDFQKGDIAEGYSVSREKKESFPLTVTSAQKNPTAFYLCASTSGTGTSRGYTFGSGTRLTVV.

The CDR3 reads CSVRLGQGAEKLFF. CDR3 nucleotide sequence: TGCAGCGTTAGGCTCGGACAGGGGGCTGAAAAACTGTTTTTT. V and J are TRBV29-1 and TRBJ1-4; 11 nucleotides line up with TRBD1. This CDR3 region has 14 residues. The V segment lost 5 bases and the J segment 7 bases; nucleotides outside the gene matches: 6. Per germline, CDR1 SQVTM and CDR2 ANQGSEA.

The gene calls are TRBV29-1 and TRBJ2-5, with D possibly being TRBD1 (6 bases). CDR1 and CDR2 (germline): SQVTM, ANQGSEA. With 3 bases removed from V and 5 bases from J, the gap between germline ends came to 10 bases. The CDR3 spans 12 residues. The CDR3 DNA is TGCAGCGTTGACGGCAGGGGTGAGACCCAGTACTTC. It codes for CSVDGRGETQYF.

This sequence joins TRBV23-1 and TRBJ1-5, with D unclear. TRBV23-1 is treated as an ORF (open reading frame) with a function not yet certain. The CDR3 runs to 15 residues. Trimming removed 0 bases at V and 0 bases at J, with 6 bases between. The CDR3, as DNA: TGCGCCAGCAGTCAATCCGGGTGTAGCAATCAGCCCCAGCATTTT. It encodes CASSQSGCSNQPQHF.

About this clone itself: With a much larger clone just one base away, this may be a read error. Different DNA sequences within this sample yield the same CDR3. The chain joins TRBV5-1 to TRBJ2-3; no firm D call. The germline V and J ends were trimmed by 0 bases and 2 bases, with 1 base remaining between them. Germline V CDR1 and CDR2: SGHRS, YFSETQ. The CDR3 contains 12 residues. CDR3 in amino acids: CASSLATDTQYF. The CDR3 bases are TGCGCCAGCAGCTTGGCCACAGATACGCAGTATTTT. Based on the CDR3 plus reference TRBV5-1 and TRBJ2-3, the full variable domain is KAGVTQTPRYLIKTRGQQVTLSCSPISGHRSVSWYQQTPGQGLQFLFEYFSETQRNKGNFPGRFSGRQFSNSRSEMNVSTLELGDSALYLCASSLATDTQYFGPGTRLTVL.

The chain couples TRBV5-6 to TRBJ2-7; D may be TRBD1 (6 bases). Trimming pared 4 bases from V and 3 bases from J, leaving 14 bases between. Germline V gene sequence: CDR1 SGHDT, CDR2 YYEEEE. The CDR3 totals 14 residues. In DNA, the CDR3 is TGTGCCAGCAGCCGCCGGGACACCTTCTACGAGCAGTACTTC. This sequence encodes CASSRRDTFYEQYF.

This clone has ten or more counts. This same CDR3 is encoded by further DNA sequences in the sample. The chain uses TRBV2 and TRBJ1-5, with TRBD1 as a possible D gene (5 bases). CDR3 length equals 13 residues. With 1 base removed from V and 9 bases from J, the gap between germline ends came to 10 bases. Germline V gene data show CDR1 as SNHLY and CDR2 as FYNNEI. CDR3 sequence: CASSEGGNWPQHF. CDR3 sequence (DNA): TGTGCCAGCAGTGAAGGGGGCAACTGGCCCCAGCATTTT.

The rearrangement joins TRBV6-5 to TRBJ2-1, with 8 bases lining up with TRBD2. CDR3 length: 15 amino acids. The V segment lost 5 bases and the J segment 5 bases; nucleotides outside the gene matches: 8. Germline V gene data show CDR1 as MNHEY and CDR2 as SVGAGI. The CDR3 region has the DNA TGTGCCAGCAGTCCCGGGACTAGGACCCACAATGAGCAGTTCTTC. It codes for CASSPGTRTHNEQFF.

As DNA, the CDR3 is TGTGCCTGGAGCCAATCGGTGGGGGGTCAGCCCCAGCATTTT. Translated, it gives CAWSQSVGGQPQHF. The chain couples TRBV30 to TRBJ1-5; D perhaps matches TRBD1 (5 bases). Between the trimmed V and J ends, which lost 3 bases and 6 bases, there was a span of 15 bases. The germline CDR1 and CDR2 sequences are GTSNPN and SVGIG (reference sequence). There are 14 residues in the CDR3.

The chain has TRBV28 and TRBJ1-3; possibly TRBD1 for D (6 bases). The V gene lost 7 bases and the J gene lost 3 bases, with 16 bases spanning the gap. Looked up from germline, CDR1 is MDHEN and CDR2 is SYDVKM. The CDR3 is made up of 15 amino acids. CDR3 sequence reads: CASNTPTGLGNTIYF. CDR3 bases: TGTGCCAGCAACACCCCGACAGGTCTTGGAAACACCATATATTTT. Using reference TRBV28 and TRBJ1-3 for the parts outside the CDR3, the full variable domain is DVKVTQSSRYLVKRTGEKVFLECVQDMDHENMFWYRQDPGLGLRLIYFSYDVKMKEKGDIPEGYSVSREKKERFSLILESASTNQTSMYLCASNTPTGLGNTIYFGEGSWLTVV.

CDR3 loop: CASSLVTSGSNVLGEQFF. CDR3 nucleotides: TGCGCCAGCAGCTTGGTTACTAGCGGGAGTAACGTCCTTGGTGAGCAGTTCTTC. The V call is TRBV5-1, the J call TRBJ2-1, with 11 nucleotides matching TRBD2. CDR3 length: 18 amino acids. CDR1 is SGHRS, CDR2 YFSETQ, per germline. With 0 bases clipped from V and 9 bases from J, the junction kept 14 bases outside the gene matches.

This clone was picked up one time. J is TRBJ1-3 and V is TRBV28; D is uncertain. The CDR3 is 15 residues long. Germline lookup yields CDR1 MDHEN and CDR2 SYDVKM. Between the trimmed V and J ends, which lost 8 bases and 3 bases, there was a span of 17 bases. The CDR3 sequence: CASGPPGRNGNTIYF. As DNA, the CDR3 is TGTGCCAGCGGACCCCCCGGCAGGAATGGAAACACCATATATTTT.